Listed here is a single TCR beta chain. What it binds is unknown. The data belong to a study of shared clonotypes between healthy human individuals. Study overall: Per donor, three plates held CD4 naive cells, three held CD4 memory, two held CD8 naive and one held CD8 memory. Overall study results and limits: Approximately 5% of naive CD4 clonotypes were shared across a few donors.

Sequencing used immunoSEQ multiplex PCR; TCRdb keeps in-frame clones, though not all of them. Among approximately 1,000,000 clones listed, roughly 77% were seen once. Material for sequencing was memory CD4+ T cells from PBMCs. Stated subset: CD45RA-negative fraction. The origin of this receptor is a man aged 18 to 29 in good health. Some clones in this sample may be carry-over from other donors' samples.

The chain's CDR3 is CASSQAPTESSYNEQFF. CDR3 DNA sequence: TGCGCCAGCAGCCAAGCTCCGACTGAATCCTCCTACAATGAGCAGTTCTTC. The chain employs TRBV4-1 and TRBJ2-1; no reliable D call. CDR3 length equals 17 residues. V lost 1 base, J lost 0 bases, and 13 bases lay in between. Germline values: CDR1 MGHRA, CDR2 YSYEKL.